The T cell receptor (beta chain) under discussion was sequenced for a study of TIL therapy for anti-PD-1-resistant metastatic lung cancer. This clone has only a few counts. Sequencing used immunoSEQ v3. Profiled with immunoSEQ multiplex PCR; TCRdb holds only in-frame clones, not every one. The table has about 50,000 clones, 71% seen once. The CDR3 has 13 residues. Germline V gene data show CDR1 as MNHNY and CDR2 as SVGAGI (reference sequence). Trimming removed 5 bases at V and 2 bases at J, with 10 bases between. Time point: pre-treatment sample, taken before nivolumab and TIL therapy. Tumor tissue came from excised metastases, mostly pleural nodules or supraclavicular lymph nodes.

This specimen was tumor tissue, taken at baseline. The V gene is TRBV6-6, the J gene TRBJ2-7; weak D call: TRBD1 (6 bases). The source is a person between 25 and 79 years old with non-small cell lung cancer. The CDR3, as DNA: TGTGCCAGCAGTACGGCAGGGGCCTACGAGCAGTACTTC. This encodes CASSTAGAYEQYF.